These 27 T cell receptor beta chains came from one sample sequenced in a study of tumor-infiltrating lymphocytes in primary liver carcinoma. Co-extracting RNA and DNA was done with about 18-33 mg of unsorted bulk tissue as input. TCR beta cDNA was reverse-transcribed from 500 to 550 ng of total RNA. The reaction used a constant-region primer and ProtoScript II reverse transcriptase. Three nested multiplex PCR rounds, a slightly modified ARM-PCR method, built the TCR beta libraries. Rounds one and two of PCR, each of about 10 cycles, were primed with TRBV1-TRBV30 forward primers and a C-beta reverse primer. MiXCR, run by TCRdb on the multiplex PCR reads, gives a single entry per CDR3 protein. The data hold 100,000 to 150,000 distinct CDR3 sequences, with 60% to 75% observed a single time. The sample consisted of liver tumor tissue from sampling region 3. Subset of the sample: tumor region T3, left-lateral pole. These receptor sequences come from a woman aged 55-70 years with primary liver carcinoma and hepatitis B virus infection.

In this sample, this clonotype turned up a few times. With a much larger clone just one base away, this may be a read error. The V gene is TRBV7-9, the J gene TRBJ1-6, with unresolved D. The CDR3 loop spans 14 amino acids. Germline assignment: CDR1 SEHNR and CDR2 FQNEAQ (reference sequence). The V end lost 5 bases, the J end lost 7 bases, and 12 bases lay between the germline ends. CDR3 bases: TGTGCCAGCAGCGGAGGGATACAAAATTCACCCCTCCACTTT. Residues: CASSGGIQNSPLHF. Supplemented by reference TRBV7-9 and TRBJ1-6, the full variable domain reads DTGVSQNPRHKITKRGQNVTFRCDPISEHNRLYWYRQTLGQGPEFLTYFQNEAQLEKSRLLSDRFSAERPKGSFSTLEIQRTEQGDSAMYLCASSGGIQNSPLHFGNGTRLTVT.

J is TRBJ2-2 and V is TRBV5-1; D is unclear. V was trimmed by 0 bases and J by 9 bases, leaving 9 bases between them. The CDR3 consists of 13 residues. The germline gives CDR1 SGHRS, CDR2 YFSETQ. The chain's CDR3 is CASSLAESRELFF. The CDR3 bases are TGCGCCAGCAGCTTGGCTGAGAGCCGGGAGCTGTTTTTT. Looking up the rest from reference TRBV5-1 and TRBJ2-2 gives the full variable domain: KAGVTQTPRYLIKTRGQQVTLSCSPISGHRSVSWYQQTPGQGLQFLFEYFSETQRNKGNFPGRFSGRQFSNSRSEMNVSTLELGDSALYLCASSLAESRELFFGEGSRLTVL.

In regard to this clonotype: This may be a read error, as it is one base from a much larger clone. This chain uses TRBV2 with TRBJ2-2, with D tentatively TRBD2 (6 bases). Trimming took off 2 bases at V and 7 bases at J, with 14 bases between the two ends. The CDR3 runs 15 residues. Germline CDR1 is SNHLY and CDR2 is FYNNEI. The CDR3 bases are TGTGCCAGCAGTGAACTCTTTGCCGGGGGCGGGGAGCTGTTTTTT. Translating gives CASSELFAGGGELFF.

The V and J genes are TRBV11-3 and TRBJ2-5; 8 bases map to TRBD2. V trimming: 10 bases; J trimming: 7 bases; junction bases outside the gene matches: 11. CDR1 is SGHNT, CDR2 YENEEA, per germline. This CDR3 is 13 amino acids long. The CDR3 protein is CAIEGLGGGTQYF. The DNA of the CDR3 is TGTGCCATCGAGGGACTAGGTGGGGGGACCCAGTACTTC.

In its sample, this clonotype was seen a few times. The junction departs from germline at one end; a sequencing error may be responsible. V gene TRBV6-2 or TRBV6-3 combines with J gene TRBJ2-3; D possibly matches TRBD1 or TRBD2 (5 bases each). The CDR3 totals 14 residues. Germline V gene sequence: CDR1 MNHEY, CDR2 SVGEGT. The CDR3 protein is CVSSYGASTDMQYF. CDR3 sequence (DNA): TGTGTCAGCAGTTACGGGGCCAGCACAGATATGCAGTATTTT.

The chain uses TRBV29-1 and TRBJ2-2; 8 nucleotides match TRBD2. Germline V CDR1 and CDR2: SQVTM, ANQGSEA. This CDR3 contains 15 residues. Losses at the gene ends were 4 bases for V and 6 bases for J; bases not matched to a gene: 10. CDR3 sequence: CSVGLAGRSAGELFF. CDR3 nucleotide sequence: TGCAGCGTTGGTTTAGCGGGAAGGAGTGCCGGGGAGCTGTTTTTT.

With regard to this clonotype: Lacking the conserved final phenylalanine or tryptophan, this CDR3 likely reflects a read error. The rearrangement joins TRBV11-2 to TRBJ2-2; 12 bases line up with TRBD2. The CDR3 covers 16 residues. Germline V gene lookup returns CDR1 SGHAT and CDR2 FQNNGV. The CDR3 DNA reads TGTGCCAGCAGCTTCCGACTAGCGGGAGATGCGTGGGAACTGTTTTAT. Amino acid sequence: CASSFRLAGDAWELFY.

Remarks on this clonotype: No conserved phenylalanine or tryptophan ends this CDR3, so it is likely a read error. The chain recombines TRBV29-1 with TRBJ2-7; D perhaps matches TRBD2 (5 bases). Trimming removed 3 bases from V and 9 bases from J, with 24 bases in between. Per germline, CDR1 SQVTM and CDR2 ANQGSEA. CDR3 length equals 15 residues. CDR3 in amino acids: CSVDSGEASSYRQYY. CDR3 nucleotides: TGCAGCGTTGATAGTGGAGAGGCTAGCTCCTACAGGCAGTACTAC.

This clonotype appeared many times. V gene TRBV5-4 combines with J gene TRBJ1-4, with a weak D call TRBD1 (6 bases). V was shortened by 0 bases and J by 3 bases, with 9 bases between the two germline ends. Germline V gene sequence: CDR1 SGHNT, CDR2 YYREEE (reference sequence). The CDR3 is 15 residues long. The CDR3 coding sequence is TGTGCCAGCAGCTTGGAGGGGACATCTAATGAAAAACTGTTTTTT. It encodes CASSLEGTSNEKLFF.

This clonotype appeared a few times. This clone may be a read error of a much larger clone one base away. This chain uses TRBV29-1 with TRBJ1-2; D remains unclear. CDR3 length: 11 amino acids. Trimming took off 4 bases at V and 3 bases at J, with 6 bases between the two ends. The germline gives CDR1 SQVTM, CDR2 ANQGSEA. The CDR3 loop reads CSVVRDYGYTF. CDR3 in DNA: TGCAGCGTTGTGCGGGACTATGGCTACACCTTC.

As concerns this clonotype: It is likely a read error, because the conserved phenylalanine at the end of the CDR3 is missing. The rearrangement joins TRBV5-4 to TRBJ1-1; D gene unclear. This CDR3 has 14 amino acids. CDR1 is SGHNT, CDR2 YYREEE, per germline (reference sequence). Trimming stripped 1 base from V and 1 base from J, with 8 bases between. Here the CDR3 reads CASSLRAENTEAFC. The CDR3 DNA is TGTGCCAGCAGCTTGCGGGCTGAGAACACTGAAGCTTTCTGT.

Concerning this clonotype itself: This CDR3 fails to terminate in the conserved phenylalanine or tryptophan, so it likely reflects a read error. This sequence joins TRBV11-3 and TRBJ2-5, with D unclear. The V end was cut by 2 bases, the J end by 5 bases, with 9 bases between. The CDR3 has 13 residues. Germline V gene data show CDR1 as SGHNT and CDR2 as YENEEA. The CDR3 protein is CASSLRLQETQYY. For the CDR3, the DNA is TGTGCCAGCAGCTTACGGCTTCAGGAGACCCAGTACTAC.

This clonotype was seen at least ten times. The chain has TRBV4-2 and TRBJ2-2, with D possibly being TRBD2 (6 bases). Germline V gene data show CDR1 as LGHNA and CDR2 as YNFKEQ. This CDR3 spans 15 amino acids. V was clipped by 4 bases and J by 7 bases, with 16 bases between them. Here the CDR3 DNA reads TGTGCCAGCAGCCCCCGACTAGACCCGGTCGGGGAGCTGTTTTTT. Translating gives CASSPRLDPVGELFF.

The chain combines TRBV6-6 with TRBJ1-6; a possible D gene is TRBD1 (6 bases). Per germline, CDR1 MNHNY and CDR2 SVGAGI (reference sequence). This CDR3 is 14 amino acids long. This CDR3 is CISSYAGANSPLHF. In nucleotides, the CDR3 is TGTATCAGCAGTTACGCGGGGGCCAATTCACCCCTCCACTTT.

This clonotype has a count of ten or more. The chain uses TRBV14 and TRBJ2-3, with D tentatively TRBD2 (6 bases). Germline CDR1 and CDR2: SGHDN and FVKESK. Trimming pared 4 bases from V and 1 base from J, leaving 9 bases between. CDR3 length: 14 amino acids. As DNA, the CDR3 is TGTGCCAGCAGCCTATCGGGGGGCACAGATACGCAGTATTTT. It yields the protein CASSLSGGTDTQYF. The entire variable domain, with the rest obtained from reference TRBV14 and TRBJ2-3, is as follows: EAGVTQFPSHSVIEKGQTVTLRCDPISGHDNLYWYRRVMGKEIKFLLHFVKESKQDESGMPNNRFLAERTGGTYSTLKVQPAELEDSGVYFCASSLSGGTDTQYFGPGTRLTVL.

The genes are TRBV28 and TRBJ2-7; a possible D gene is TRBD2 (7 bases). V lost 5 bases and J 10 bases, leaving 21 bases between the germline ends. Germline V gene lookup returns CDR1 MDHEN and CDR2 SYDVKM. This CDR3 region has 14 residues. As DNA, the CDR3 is TGTGCCAGCAGTATAGGGGGGGCCCGGGGCGACCAGTACTTC. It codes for CASSIGGARGDQYF.

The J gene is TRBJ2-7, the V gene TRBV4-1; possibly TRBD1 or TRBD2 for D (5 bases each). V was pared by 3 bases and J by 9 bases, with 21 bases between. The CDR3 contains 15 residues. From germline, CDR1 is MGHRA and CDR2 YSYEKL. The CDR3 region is CASSHPGEEGKGQYF. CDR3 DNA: TGCGCCAGCAGCCACCCTGGGGAAGAGGGGAAAGGGCAGTACTTC.

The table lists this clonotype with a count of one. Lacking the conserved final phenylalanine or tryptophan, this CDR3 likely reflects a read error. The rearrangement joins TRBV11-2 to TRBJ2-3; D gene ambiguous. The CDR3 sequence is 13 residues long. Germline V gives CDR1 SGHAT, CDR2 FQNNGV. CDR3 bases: TGTGCCAGTAGCTTTGATCGAGGAGATACGCAGTATTCT. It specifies CASSFDRGDTQYS.

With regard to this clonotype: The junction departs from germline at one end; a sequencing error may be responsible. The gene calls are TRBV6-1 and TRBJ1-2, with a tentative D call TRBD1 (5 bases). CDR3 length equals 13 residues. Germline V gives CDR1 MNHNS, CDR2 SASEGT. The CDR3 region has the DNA TGTGTCAGCAGTGAACAGGAAACCTATGGCTTCACCTTC. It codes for CVSSEQETYGFTF.

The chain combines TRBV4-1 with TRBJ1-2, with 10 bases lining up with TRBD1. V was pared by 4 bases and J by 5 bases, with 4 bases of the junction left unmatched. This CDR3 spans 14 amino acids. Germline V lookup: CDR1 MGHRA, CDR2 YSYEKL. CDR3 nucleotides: TGCGCCAGCAGCCCCGGACAGGGGGAATATGGCTACACCTTC. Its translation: CASSPGQGEYGYTF.

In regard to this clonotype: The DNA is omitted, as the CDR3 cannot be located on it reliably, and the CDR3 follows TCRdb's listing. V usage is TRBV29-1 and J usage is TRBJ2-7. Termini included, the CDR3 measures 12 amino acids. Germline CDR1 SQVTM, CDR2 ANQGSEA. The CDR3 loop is CSVGGGTYELYF.

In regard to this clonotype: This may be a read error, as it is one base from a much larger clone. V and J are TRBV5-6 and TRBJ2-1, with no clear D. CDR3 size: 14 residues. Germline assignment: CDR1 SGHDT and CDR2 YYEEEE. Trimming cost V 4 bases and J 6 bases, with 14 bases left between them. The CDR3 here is CASSPGGPCNEQFF. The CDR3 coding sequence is TGTGCCAGCAGCCCCGGTGGGCCCTGCAATGAGCAGTTCTTC.

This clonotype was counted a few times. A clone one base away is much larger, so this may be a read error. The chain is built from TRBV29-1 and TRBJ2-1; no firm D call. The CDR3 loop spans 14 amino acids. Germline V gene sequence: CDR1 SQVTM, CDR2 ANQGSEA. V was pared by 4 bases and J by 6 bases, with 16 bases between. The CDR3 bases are TGCAGCGTTGTATGGTGGGCCGGAAGCAATGAGCAGTTCTTC. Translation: CSVVWWAGSNEQFF.

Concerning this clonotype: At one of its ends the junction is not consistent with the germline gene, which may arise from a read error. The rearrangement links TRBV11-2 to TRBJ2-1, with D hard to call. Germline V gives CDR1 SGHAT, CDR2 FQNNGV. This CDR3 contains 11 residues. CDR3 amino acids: CASCLALMSLF. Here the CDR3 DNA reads TGTGCCAGCTGCTTGGCTTTGATGTCGCTCTTC.

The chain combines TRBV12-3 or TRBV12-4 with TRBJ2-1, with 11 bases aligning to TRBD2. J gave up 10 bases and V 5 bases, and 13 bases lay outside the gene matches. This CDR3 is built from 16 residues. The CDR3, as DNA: TGTGCCAGCAGTCAATCCGGGACTAGCGGTAACAGAGAGCAGTTCTTC. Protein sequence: CASSQSGTSGNREQFF.

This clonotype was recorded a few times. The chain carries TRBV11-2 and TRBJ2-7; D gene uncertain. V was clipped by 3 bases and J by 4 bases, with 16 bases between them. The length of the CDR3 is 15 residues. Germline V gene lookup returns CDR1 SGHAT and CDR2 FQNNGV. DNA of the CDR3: TGTGCCAGCAGCTTCAGACATACGAACGGTTACGAGCAGTACTTC. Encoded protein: CASSFRHTNGYEQYF. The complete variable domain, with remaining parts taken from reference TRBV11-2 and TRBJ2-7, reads EAGVAQSPRYKIIEKRQSVAFWCNPISGHATLYWYQQILGQGPKLLIQFQNNGVVDDSQLPKDRFSAERLKGVDSTLKIQPAKLEDSAVYLCASSFRHTNGYEQYFGPGTRLTVT.

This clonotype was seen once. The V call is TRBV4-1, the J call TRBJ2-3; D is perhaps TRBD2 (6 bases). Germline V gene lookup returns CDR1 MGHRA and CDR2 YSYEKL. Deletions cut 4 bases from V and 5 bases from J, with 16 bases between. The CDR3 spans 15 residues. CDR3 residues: CASSLGQVGGDTQYF. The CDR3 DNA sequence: TGCGCCAGCAGCCTCGGACAAGTGGGAGGAGATACGCAGTATTTT.